This TCR beta chain was identified during a study of CD8+CD57+ T cells in acquired aplastic anemia. Looking at the study overall: The study obtained an average of approximately 2.9 ug of DNA from sorted CD4+ and CD8+ cells.

Investigators profiled TCR beta VDJ and CDR3 from genomic DNA template. A single record per CDR3 protein comes from TCRdb applying MiXCR to the reads. Of a few hundred thousand distinct CDR3 sequences listed, under 50% are singletons. A remark on this clonotype: Its specificity is not known.

Regarding the study as a whole: There were twenty-nine CD8+ CDR3 sequences that occurred in both patients and controls. Significance was not reached for CD8+ Simpson's diversity between patients and controls.

Whoever was chosen for sequencing had shown CD8+CD57+ cell expansion by flow cytometry. This CDR3 is 15 amino acids long. The V end lost 3 bases, the J end lost 7 bases, and 15 bases lay between the germline ends. From germline, CDR1 is LNHNV and CDR2 YYDKDF (reference sequence). The sequenced material came from sorted CD4+, CD8+, or CD8+CD57+ T cells (not recorded which) from PBMCs. This sequence was found in a human donor with aplastic anemia. The gene calls are TRBV15 and TRBJ1-4; D gene unclear. CDR3 region: CATSSLESKLEKLFF. CDR3 DNA sequence: TGTGCCACCAGCAGCTTGGAGTCTAAGCTTGAAAAACTGTTTTTT.